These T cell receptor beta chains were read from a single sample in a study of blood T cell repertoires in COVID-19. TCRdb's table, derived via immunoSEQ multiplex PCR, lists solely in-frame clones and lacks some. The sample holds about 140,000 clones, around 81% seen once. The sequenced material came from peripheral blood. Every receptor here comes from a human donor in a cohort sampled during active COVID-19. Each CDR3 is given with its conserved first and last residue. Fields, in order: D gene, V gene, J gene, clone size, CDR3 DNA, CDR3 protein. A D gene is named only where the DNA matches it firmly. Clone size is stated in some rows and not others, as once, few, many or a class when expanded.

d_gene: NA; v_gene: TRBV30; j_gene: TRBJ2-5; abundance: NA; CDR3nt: TGTGCCTGGAGTCCGGTCGGAGAGACCCAGTACTTC; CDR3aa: CAWSPVGETQYF
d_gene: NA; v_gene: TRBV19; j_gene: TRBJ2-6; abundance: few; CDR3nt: TGTGCCAGTAGTGCCACGGGGATTCTACTCTCTGGGGCCAACGTCCTGACTTTC; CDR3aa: CASSATGILLSGANVLTF
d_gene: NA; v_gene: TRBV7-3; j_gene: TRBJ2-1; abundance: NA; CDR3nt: TGTGCCAGCAGCCCCGACTCGGCTAATTACAATGAGCAGTTCTTC; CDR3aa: CASSPDSANYNEQFF
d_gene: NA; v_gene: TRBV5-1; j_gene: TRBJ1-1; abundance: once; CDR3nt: TGCGCCAGCGGGGTACAGGGGAACACTGAAGCTTTCTTT; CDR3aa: CASGVQGNTEAFF
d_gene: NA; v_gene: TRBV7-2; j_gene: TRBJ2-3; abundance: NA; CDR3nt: TGTGCCAGCAGGGGAGTGGGAGATACGCAGTATTTT; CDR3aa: CASRGVGDTQYF
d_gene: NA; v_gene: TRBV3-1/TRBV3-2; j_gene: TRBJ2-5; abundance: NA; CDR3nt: TGTGCCAGCAGCCCCACAGGGATCGGAGAGACCCAGTACTTC; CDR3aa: CASSPTGIGETQYF
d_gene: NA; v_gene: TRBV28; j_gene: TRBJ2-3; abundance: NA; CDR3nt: TGTGCCAGCAAGGGGACAGATACGCAGTATTTT; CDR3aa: CASKGTDTQYF
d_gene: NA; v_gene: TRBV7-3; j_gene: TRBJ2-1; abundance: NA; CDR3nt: TGTGCCAGCAGCTTATGGGCGATTCAAGCGGGTTATAACAATGAGCAGTTCTTC; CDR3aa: CASSLWAIQAGYNNEQFF
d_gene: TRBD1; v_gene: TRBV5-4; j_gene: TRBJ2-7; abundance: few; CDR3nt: TGTGCCAGCAGCCTCGGACAGGGAAGTTTCTACGAGCAGTACTTC; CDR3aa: CASSLGQGSFYEQYF
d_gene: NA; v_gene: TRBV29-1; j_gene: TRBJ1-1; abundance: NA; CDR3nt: TGCAGCGCCCGTCGCAGGGGAGATGAAGCTTTCTTT; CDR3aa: CSARRRGDEAFF
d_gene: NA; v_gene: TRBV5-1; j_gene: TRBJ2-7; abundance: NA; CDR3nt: TGCGCCAGCAGCTTGGCCGGGGGACAGGGGGCGCGACTAGCGGGAGGCGGAGAGCAGTACTTC; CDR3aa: CASSLAGGQGARLAGGGEQYF
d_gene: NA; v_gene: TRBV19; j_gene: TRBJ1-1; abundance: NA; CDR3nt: TGTGCCAGTAGTATAGGTGCGGCGAACACTGAAGCTTTCTTT; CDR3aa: CASSIGAANTEAFF
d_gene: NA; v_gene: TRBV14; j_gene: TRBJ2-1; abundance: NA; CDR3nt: TGTGCCAGCGGTTTAGACATCTACAATGAGCAGTTCTTC; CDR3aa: CASGLDIYNEQFF
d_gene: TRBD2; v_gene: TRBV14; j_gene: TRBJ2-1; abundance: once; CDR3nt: TGTGCCAGCAGCCGGGGCGGGAGGGCCTTCGGTGAGCAGTTCTTC; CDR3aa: CASSRGGRAFGEQFF
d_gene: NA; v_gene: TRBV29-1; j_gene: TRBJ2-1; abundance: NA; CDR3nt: TGCAGCGTTGTTGGAGCCTTAGATAATTACAATGAGCAGTTCTTC; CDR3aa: CSVVGALDNYNEQFF
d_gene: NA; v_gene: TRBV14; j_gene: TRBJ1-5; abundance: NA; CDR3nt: TGTGCCAGCAGCCTAAGCCCCAATCAGCCCCAGCATTTT; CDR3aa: CASSLSPNQPQHF
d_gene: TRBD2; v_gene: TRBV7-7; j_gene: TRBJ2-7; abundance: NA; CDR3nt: TGTGCTAGCAGCTTGGGGGGCAGCGGGAGCTACGAGCAGTACTTC; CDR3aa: CASSLGGSGSYEQYF